A selection of T cell receptor beta chains follows, all from one sample in a study of blood T cell repertoires in COVID-19. Measured with immunoSEQ multiplex PCR; TCRdb has only the in-frame clones, and not every one. The data hold around 470,000 clones, with nearly 90% observed a single time. What was sequenced was peripheral blood. The receptors were sampled from a man between 18 and 29 years old with COVID-19, enrolled during active disease. Each CDR3 is given with its conserved first and last residue. Fields, in order: D gene, V gene, J gene, clone size, CDR3 protein, CDR3 DNA. A D gene is named only where the DNA matches it firmly. The listing skips clone size in some rows; elsewhere it reads once, few, many or a size class.

D: TRBD1
V: TRBV30
J: TRBJ1-6
size: few
CDR3: CAWRRTGTNSPLHF
DNA: TGTGCCTGGAGGAGGACAGGGACTAATTCACCCCTCCACTTT

D: TRBD1
V: TRBV7-9
J: TRBJ1-3
size: NA
CDR3: CASSGDSLPGNTIYF
DNA: TGTGCCAGCAGCGGGGACAGCCTACCTGGAAACACCATATATTTT

D: TRBD1
V: TRBV6-6
J: TRBJ1-2
size: NA
CDR3: CASSPDRANYGYTF
DNA: TGTGCCAGCAGCCCCGACAGGGCTAACTATGGCTACACCTTC

D: NA
V: TRBV4-2
J: TRBJ1-1
size: NA
CDR3: CASSQSGNGRNTEAFF
DNA: TGTGCCAGCAGCCAATCAGGCAATGGGCGGAACACTGAAGCTTTCTTT

D: TRBD2
V: TRBV11-3
J: TRBJ2-4
size: NA
CDR3: CASSFSLAGGSRSDIQYF
DNA: TGTGCCAGCAGCTTCTCACTAGCGGGAGGGTCTAGGTCGGACATTCAGTACTTC

D: NA
V: TRBV6-1
J: TRBJ1-1
size: NA
CDR3: CASSERENTEAFF
DNA: TGTGCCAGCAGTGAGCGGGAGAACACTGAAGCTTTCTTT

D: NA
V: TRBV18
J: TRBJ1-1
size: NA
CDR3: CASSQTVNTEAFF
DNA: TGTGCCAGCTCGCAGACAGTGAACACTGAAGCTTTCTTT

D: NA
V: TRBV6-6
J: TRBJ2-5
size: NA
CDR3: CASSYKGRQETQYF
DNA: TGTGCCAGCAGTTACAAAGGGAGACAAGAGACCCAGTACTTC

D: NA
V: TRBV6-1
J: TRBJ2-5
size: NA
CDR3: CASSEVAAPPTQYF
DNA: TGTGCCAGCAGTGAAGTAGCAGCCCCTCCGACCCAGTACTTC

D: NA
V: TRBV7-4
J: TRBJ2-5
size: NA
CDR3: CASSPTRQFQETQYF
DNA: TGTGCCAGCAGTCCCACGCGACAGTTCCAAGAGACCCAGTACTTC

D: TRBD1
V: TRBV13
J: TRBJ2-5
size: NA
CDR3: CASSLGQGIQETQYF
DNA: TGTGCCAGCAGCTTAGGACAGGGGATCCAAGAGACCCAGTACTTC

D: TRBD1
V: TRBV28
J: TRBJ1-1
size: NA
CDR3: CASSPLGTGGITEAFF
DNA: TGTGCCAGCAGTCCTCTGGGGACAGGGGGTATCACTGAAGCTTTCTTT

D: TRBD1
V: TRBV18
J: TRBJ2-5
size: once
CDR3: CASSPLAGQGAETQYF
DNA: TGTGCCAGCTCACCTCTCGCGGGACAGGGGGCGGAGACCCAGTACTTC

D: NA
V: TRBV23-1
J: TRBJ2-2
size: NA
CDR3: CASSQGFRADTGELFF
DNA: TGCGCCAGCAGTCAAGGGTTCAGGGCGGACACCGGGGAGCTGTTTTTT

D: NA
V: TRBV11-2
J: TRBJ2-5
size: NA
CDR3: CASSLPSGETQYF
DNA: TGTGCCAGCAGCCTCCCTTCCGGAGAGACCCAGTACTTC

D: TRBD1
V: TRBV3-1/TRBV3-2
J: TRBJ2-5
size: NA
CDR3: CASSPRGQETQYF
DNA: TGTGCCAGCAGCCCCAGGGGGCAAGAGACCCAGTACTTC

D: NA
V: TRBV2
J: TRBJ1-6
size: NA
CDR3: CASSGTSGNMLDSPLHF
DNA: TGTGCCAGCAGTGGTACGTCGGGAAATATGTTGGATTCACCCCTCCACTTT

D: NA
V: TRBV3-1/TRBV3-2
J: TRBJ1-6
size: NA
CDR3: CASSHRGNNSPLHF
DNA: TGTGCCAGCAGCCACCGCGGGAATAATTCACCCCTCCACTTT

D: NA
V: TRBV21-1
J: TRBJ2-7
size: once
CDR3: CASSNPLQGPYEQYF
DNA: TGTGCCAGCAGCAACCCCTTACAGGGGCCCTACGAGCAGTACTTC

D: TRBD1
V: TRBV28
J: TRBJ1-5
size: once
CDR3: CASSPRDRAYSNQPQHF
DNA: TGTGCCAGCAGTCCCCGGGACAGGGCTTATAGCAATCAGCCCCAGCATTTT

D: NA
V: TRBV14
J: TRBJ1-6
size: NA
CDR3: CASSQVGGRSPLHF
DNA: TGTGCCAGCAGCCAAGTGGGGGGACGATCACCCCTCCACTTT

D: TRBD1
V: TRBV6-1
J: TRBJ2-1
size: NA
CDR3: CASSGGQGHFSYNEQFF
DNA: TGTGCCAGCAGTGGGGGACAGGGACATTTCTCCTACAATGAGCAGTTCTTC

D: NA
V: TRBV27
J: TRBJ2-3
size: NA
CDR3: CASSLIGGKWTDTQYF
DNA: TGTGCCAGCAGTTTAATCGGAGGGAAATGGACAGATACGCAGTATTTT

D: NA
V: TRBV5-1
J: TRBJ2-5
size: NA
CDR3: CASSLAGGRAQETQYF
DNA: TGCGCCAGCAGCTTGGCCGGTGGGCGGGCTCAAGAGACCCAGTACTTC

D: TRBD2
V: TRBV10-3
J: TRBJ2-3
size: NA
CDR3: CAIMGTSGGDTQYF
DNA: TGTGCCATCATGGGTACTAGCGGGGGAGATACGCAGTATTTT

D: TRBD1
V: TRBV4-1
J: TRBJ1-2
size: NA
CDR3: CASSQRQGDGYTF
DNA: TGCGCCAGCAGCCAAAGGCAGGGGGATGGCTACACCTTC

D: NA
V: TRBV13
J: TRBJ2-5
size: NA
CDR3: CASSSAWAQETQYF
DNA: TGTGCCAGCAGCTCCGCTTGGGCCCAAGAGACCCAGTACTTC

D: NA
V: TRBV5-1
J: TRBJ2-3
size: once
CDR3: CASSLAQTGDTQYF
DNA: TGCGCCAGCAGCTTGGCTCAAACAGGGGATACGCAGTATTTT

D: NA
V: TRBV18
J: TRBJ2-3
size: NA
CDR3: CASSPIGGDTQYF
DNA: TGTGCCAGCTCACCGATCGGGGGAGATACGCAGTATTTT

D: TRBD2
V: TRBV5-4
J: TRBJ2-7
size: NA
CDR3: CASSLGFLGGDHEQYF
DNA: TGTGCCAGCAGCTTGGGGTTCCTCGGGGGGGACCACGAGCAGTACTTC

D: NA
V: TRBV15
J: TRBJ1-2
size: NA
CDR3: CATSRVPDYGYTF
DNA: TGTGCCACCAGCAGAGTCCCCGACTATGGCTACACCTTC

D: TRBD1
V: TRBV6-6
J: TRBJ2-5
size: NA
CDR3: CASSTRGTGQTQYF
DNA: TGTGCCAGCAGTACCCGAGGGACAGGCCAGACCCAGTACTTC

D: TRBD1
V: TRBV2
J: TRBJ1-3
size: NA
CDR3: CARTGVGNTIYF
DNA: TGTGCCAGGACAGGGGTCGGAAACACCATATATTTT

D: TRBD1
V: TRBV11-3
J: TRBJ1-6
size: NA
CDR3: CASSSQGAINSPLHF
DNA: TGTGCCAGCAGCTCCCAGGGGGCGATCAATTCACCCCTCCACTTT

D: TRBD1
V: TRBV19
J: TRBJ2-1
size: NA
CDR3: CASSIGDRGQNEQFF
DNA: TGTGCCAGTAGTATCGGGGACAGGGGGCAGAATGAGCAGTTCTTC

D: NA
V: TRBV7-2
J: TRBJ2-1
size: NA
CDR3: CASSLRSVTIYNEQFF
DNA: TGTGCCAGCAGCTTAAGGTCAGTGACTATCTACAATGAGCAGTTCTTC

D: TRBD1
V: TRBV5-1
J: TRBJ2-7
size: NA
CDR3: CASSWDRSYEQYF
DNA: TGCGCCAGCAGCTGGGACAGGTCCTACGAGCAGTACTTC

D: TRBD2
V: TRBV11-2
J: TRBJ2-5
size: NA
CDR3: CASRLAGDETQYF
DNA: TGTGCCAGCAGGCTAGCGGGGGATGAGACCCAGTACTTC

D: NA
V: TRBV29-1
J: TRBJ2-3
size: once
CDR3: CSVEPRVRVDTQYF
DNA: TGCAGCGTTGAACCCAGGGTAAGGGTAGATACGCAGTATTTT

D: NA
V: TRBV3-1/TRBV3-2
J: TRBJ2-1
size: NA
CDR3: CASSLYNEQFF
DNA: TGTGCCAGCAGTCTCTACAATGAGCAGTTCTTC

D: TRBD1
V: TRBV5-4
J: TRBJ1-6
size: NA
CDR3: CASSSDRAASPLHF
DNA: TGTGCCAGCAGTTCGGACAGGGCGGCATCACCCCTCCACTTT

D: NA
V: TRBV19
J: TRBJ2-1
size: NA
CDR3: CASRYYNEQFF
DNA: TGTGCCAGTAGATATTACAATGAGCAGTTCTTC

D: NA
V: TRBV20-1
J: TRBJ1-5
size: NA
CDR3: CSASGGNSNQPQHF
DNA: TGCAGTGCTAGTGGAGGAAATAGCAATCAGCCCCAGCATTTT

D: NA
V: TRBV6-4
J: TRBJ2-1
size: NA
CDR3: CARNLGVVKGDEQFF
DNA: TGTGCCAGGAACTTGGGAGTCGTAAAGGGTGATGAGCAGTTCTTC

D: TRBD1
V: TRBV5-1
J: TRBJ1-6
size: NA
CDR3: CASSLRGQRDSYNSPLHF
DNA: TGCGCCAGCAGCTTGAGGGGACAGCGCGACTCCTATAATTCACCCCTCCACTTT

D: NA
V: TRBV30
J: TRBJ1-2
size: NA
CDR3: CAWSVLGINYGYTF
DNA: TGTGCCTGGAGTGTACTTGGTATTAACTATGGCTACACCTTC

D: NA
V: TRBV5-6
J: TRBJ1-2
size: few
CDR3: CASSFPIGGYTF
DNA: TGTGCCAGCAGCTTTCCTATCGGTGGCTACACCTTC

D: TRBD2
V: TRBV5-4
J: TRBJ2-2
size: NA
CDR3: CASSGTSGRAPGELFF
DNA: TGTGCCAGCAGCGGGACTAGCGGGAGGGCCCCCGGGGAGCTGTTTTTT

D: NA
V: TRBV6-5
J: TRBJ2-1
size: NA
CDR3: CASRHRGGEQFF
DNA: TGTGCCAGCAGGCACAGGGGAGGTGAGCAGTTCTTC

D: TRBD1
V: TRBV27
J: TRBJ1-2
size: once
CDR3: CASSRGQGALGYTF
DNA: TGTGCCAGCAGTCGGGGACAGGGGGCTCTTGGCTACACCTTC